The sequence of this T cell receptor (beta chain) was determined in a study of T cell responses to AZD1222 COVID-19 vaccine. Findings and limits, study-wide: Spike-specific TCR depth and breadth grew after two AZD1222 doses. Repertoire sampling happened only post peak T cell response. Recipients of AZD1222 seropositive at baseline numbered only 6 or 7. Clonal diversity was possibly underestimated; the donors were predominantly white British and more often female.

With regard to this clone: Its antigen is unidentified.

Germline values: CDR1 SQVTM, CDR2 ANQGSEA. The V gene lost 7 bases and the J gene lost 0 bases, with 9 bases spanning the gap. CDR3 length equals 12 residues. Here immunoSEQ multiplex PCR was the method, and the copy in TCRdb shows in-frame clones only, minus some. The table has approximately 110,000 clones, roughly 90% seen once. This rearrangement joins TRBV29-1 to TRBJ1-1, with a possible D match to TRBD1 (6 bases). This receptor was obtained from an adult in good health. The input for sequencing was peripheral blood, taken on day 0 of AZD1222 vaccination. The CDR3 loop is CSAGQMNTEAFF. The CDR3 DNA is TGCAGCGCAGGACAGATGAACACTGAAGCTTTCTTT. Looking up the rest from reference TRBV29-1 and TRBJ1-1 gives the full variable domain: SAVISQKPSRDICQRGTSLTIQCQVDSQVTMMFWYRQQPGQSLTLIATANQGSEATYESGFVIDKFPISRPNLTFSTLTVSNMSPEDSSIYLCSAGQMNTEAFFGQGTRLTVV.